These 10 T cell receptor beta chains originate from one sample sequenced in a study of blood T cell repertoires in COVID-19. Some clones are missing from TCRdb's copy, which holds only in-frame ones; the method was immunoSEQ multiplex PCR. Among under 250,000 clones listed, roughly 87% were seen once. Material: PBMCs or T cells enriched from blood (not recorded which). These receptors were obtained from a woman aged 25 to 39 with acute COVID-19.

The V gene is TRBV3-1 (or the pseudogene TRBV3-2), the J gene TRBJ2-7, with 9 bases that match TRBD2. Germline CDR1 LGHDT, CDR2 YNNKEL (reference sequence). This CDR3 has 16 residues. J gave up 0 bases and V 4 bases, and 7 bases lay outside the gene matches. The CDR3 here is CASSRPLAGSSYEQYF. CDR3 bases: TGTGCCAGCAGCCGCCCCCTAGCGGGGAGCTCCTACGAGCAGTACTTC.

The rearrangement uses TRBV11-2 and TRBJ2-3, with 7 nucleotides matching TRBD2. V dropped 6 bases and J dropped 1; count of bases not matched to a gene: 13. The CDR3 is 17 amino acids. The V gene's germline CDR1 is SGHAT and CDR2 FQNNGV. The CDR3 DNA sequence: TGTGCCAGCAGTCAAAGGTGGTCGGCGGGGGGCACAGATACGCAGTATTTT. It yields the protein CASSQRWSAGGTDTQYF.

The V call is TRBV29-1, the J call TRBJ1-2; no clear D gene. Looked up from germline, CDR1 is SQVTM and CDR2 is ANQGSEA. Trimming took off 4 bases at V and 1 base at J, with 7 bases between the two ends. The CDR3 extends over 12 amino acids. DNA of the CDR3: TGCAGCGTTGTGGGCCTTAACTATGGCTACACCTTC. Translation: CSVVGLNYGYTF.

In DNA, the CDR3 is TGTGCCAGTAGTCGTCCGGGACAGCTCTACGAGCAGTACTTC. It translates to CASSRPGQLYEQYF. This sequence joins TRBV19 and TRBJ2-7; the match to TRBD1 covers 7 bases. J lost 3 bases, V lost 5 bases, and 7 bases had no gene match. In germline, CDR1 is LNHDA, CDR2 SQIVND (reference sequence). The CDR3 runs 14 residues.

The chain joins TRBV18 to TRBJ2-1; 13 bases agree with TRBD2. The germline CDR1 and CDR2 sequences are KGHSH and LQKENI. Trimming removed 2 bases from V and 2 bases from J; junction bases left unmatched: 3. CDR3 size: 17 residues. CDR3 sequence: CASSPKGTSGTYNEQFF. The CDR3 DNA is TGTGCCAGCTCACCAAAGGGGACTAGCGGGACCTACAATGAGCAGTTCTTC.

The rearrangement uses TRBV6-1 and TRBJ1-2; the D is unclear. CDR1 and CDR2 (germline): MNHNS, SASEGT. V was cut by 3 bases and J by 5 bases, with 22 bases left in between. This CDR3 region has 17 residues. In DNA form, the CDR3 reads TGTGCCAGCAGTGACAGGTCGGCGGGTGGTGGGAGATATGGCTACACCTTC. Translating gives CASSDRSAGGGRYGYTF.

The chain combines TRBV2 with TRBJ1-4; the D is unclear. Per germline, CDR1 SNHLY and CDR2 FYNNEI. This CDR3 comprises 15 residues. V lost 2 bases and J lost 0, with 7 bases in between. The CDR3 here is CASSEQGATNEKLFF. CDR3 nucleotides: TGTGCCAGCAGTGAACAAGGAGCAACTAATGAAAAACTGTTTTTT.

This clone was seen more than once but under ten times. The rearrangement uses TRBV7-9 and TRBJ2-7; tentative D call: TRBD1 (5 bases). Trimming stripped 4 bases from V and 2 bases from J, with 12 bases between. There are 14 residues in the CDR3. In germline, CDR1 is SEHNR, CDR2 FQNEAQ (reference sequence). The CDR3 DNA reads TGTGCCAGCAGCTCCTCTCAGGGTACCTACGAGCAGTACTTC. This encodes CASSSSQGTYEQYF.

V and J are TRBV21-1 and TRBJ2-7; TRBD1 is taken as the D call from the table, unchecked against the DNA. TRBV21-1 is marked as a pseudogene. The CDR3 is made up of 22 amino acids. CDR3 residues: CASSKVGMAQPGQGKKTYEQYF. The CDR3 DNA reads TGTGCCAGCAGCAAAGTGGGGATGGCCCAACCGGGACAGGGTAAAAAGACCTACGAGCAGTACTTC.

The chain joins TRBV19 to TRBJ2-1, with 13 bases aligning to TRBD2. This CDR3 contains 15 residues. Germline lookup yields CDR1 LNHDA and CDR2 SQIVND (reference sequence). J was trimmed by 10 bases and V by 0 bases; bases with no gene match: 3. The CDR3 region is CASSIEGLAGREQFF. In DNA, the CDR3 is TGTGCCAGTAGTATAGAGGGACTAGCGGGGAGAGAGCAGTTCTTC.